The T cell receptor (beta chain) described here comes from a study of response to subunit inactivated influenza vaccine. Study-level findings and limits: T cells newly recruited by each seasonal influenza vaccination are few, the authors suggested.

One entry per CDR3 protein results from TCRdb running MiXCR on the RT-PCR reads. The table shows hundreds of thousands of distinct CDR3 sequences, with 12% to 15% occurring only once. A note on this clonotype: What it recognizes is unknown. An end of the junction does not agree with germline; a read error may underlie this.

This CDR3 contains 16 residues. The germline gives CDR1 MGHRA, CDR2 YSYEKL. The TCR sequence derives from a man in his forties or fifties who received an inactivated influenza vaccine. Material: PBMCs from blood, obtained 14 to 15 days before vaccination. The chain is built from TRBV4-1 and TRBJ2-7; 13 bases fit TRBD2. The CDR3 DNA reads TGCGCCACCAGCCCCCGACTAGCGGGGGGCACCTACGAGCAGTACTTC. Protein: CATSPRLAGGTYEQYF.